A selection of T cell receptor beta chains follows, all from one sample in a study of OX40 agonist ivuxolimab in advanced cancers. Here immunoSEQ multiplex PCR was the method, and the copy in TCRdb shows in-frame clones only, minus some. Here the sample spans about 15,000 clones, 65% to 80% being singletons. The source was CD4+ or CD8+ T cells sorted from blood, collected in a trial of the OX40 agonist ivuxolimab. The origin of the receptors is an adult with an advanced solid tumor such as melanoma, head and neck, liver or kidney cancer. Each CDR3 is given with its conserved first and last residue. A D gene is named only where the DNA matches it firmly. Only some rows state a clone size, as once, few, many or a class for expanded clones.

J,V,length,size,D,CDR3,DNA
TRBJ2-7,TRBV2,15,medium-sized,.,CASSEERQGDYEQYF,TGTGCCAGCAGTGAAGAGAGGCAGGGTGACTACGAGCAGTACTTC
TRBJ1-4,TRBV7-9,13,.,.,CASSLSGNEKLFF,TGTGCCAGCAGCTTGTCTGGAAATGAAAAACTGTTTTTT
TRBJ1-1,TRBV6-1,16,.,.,CASSEEGWGFDTEAFF,TGTGCCAGCAGTGAAGAAGGGTGGGGTTTTGACACTGAAGCTTTCTTT
TRBJ2-7,TRBV2,17,.,TRBD1,CASSESPGTEETYEQYF,TGTGCCAGCAGTGAATCCCCTGGGACAGAAGAAACCTACGAGCAGTACTTC
TRBJ2-5,TRBV14,12,.,.,CASSNTRETQYF,TGTGCCAGCAGCAACACTAGAGAGACCCAGTACTTC
TRBJ2-7,TRBV11-2,14,.,.,CASSLGAGRYEQYF,TGTGCCAGCAGCTTAGGGGCAGGGAGGTACGAGCAGTACTTC
TRBJ2-7,TRBV19,14,medium-sized,TRBD2,CASSILAGAYEQYF,TGTGCCAGTAGTATTCTAGCGGGAGCCTACGAGCAGTACTTC
TRBJ1-5,TRBV5-4,13,.,.,CASSLGQNQPQHF,TGTGCCAGCAGCTTGGGGCAGAATCAGCCCCAGCATTTT
TRBJ1-1,TRBV11-2,17,.,TRBD1,CASSALAGTVMNTEAFF,TGTGCCAGCAGCGCCCTGGCCGGGACAGTCATGAACACTGAAGCTTTCTTT
TRBJ2-7,TRBV30,14,few,TRBD2,CAWRYSSGGYEQYF,TGTGCCTGGAGGTATTCATCGGGGGGCTACGAGCAGTACTTC
TRBJ1-2,TRBV25-1,12,medium-sized,.,CASSWGYYGYTF,TGTGCCAGCAGTTGGGGATACTATGGCTACACCTTC
TRBJ2-7,TRBV4-1,14,.,TRBD2,CASSQETGGGEQYF,TGCGCCAGCAGCCAAGAAACGGGAGGTGGGGAGCAGTACTTC
TRBJ2-2,TRBV19,16,.,.,CASSIYEGSNTGELFF,TGTGCCAGTAGTATTTATGAGGGATCGAACACCGGGGAGCTGTTTTTT
TRBJ2-7,TRBV27,14,.,.,CASSSRDAHYEQYF,TGTGCCAGCAGTTCCCGGGACGCCCATTACGAGCAGTACTTC
TRBJ2-6,TRBV5-6,16,.,.,CASSFWAATGANVLTF,TGTGCCAGCAGCTTTTGGGCAGCTACTGGGGCCAACGTCCTGACTTTC
TRBJ2-1,TRBV25-1,15,.,.,CASSESGRLSDEQFF,TGTGCCAGCAGTGAATCGGGCAGGTTGTCCGATGAGCAGTTCTTC
TRBJ2-5,TRBV19,13,once,.,CASAGEVEETQYF,TGTGCCAGCGCCGGGGAGGTTGAAGAGACCCAGTACTTC
TRBJ2-3,TRBV4-1,15,once,.,CASSNRDFSTDTQYF,TGCGCCAGCAGCAACCGGGACTTTAGCACAGATACGCAGTATTTT
TRBJ2-7,TRBV10-3,18,.,.,CAINGGVRENIAVYEQYF,TGTGCCATCAATGGGGGTGTCAGGGAGAATATAGCTGTATACGAGCAGTACTTC
TRBJ1-5,TRBV28,15,.,.,CASSLGQGYRQPQHF,TGTGCCAGCAGTTTAGGGCAGGGTTATCGTCAGCCCCAGCATTTT
TRBJ1-1,TRBV13,15,few,.,CASRHRGHSNTEAFF,TGTGCCAGCAGACATCGCGGACATTCGAACACTGAAGCTTTCTTT
TRBJ1-4,TRBV2,14,.,.,CASREGPLNEKLFF,TGTGCCAGCAGGGAAGGCCCCCTAAATGAAAAACTGTTTTTT
TRBJ2-2,TRBV29-1,11,many,.,CSVVATGELFF,TGCAGCGTTGTAGCGACCGGGGAGCTGTTTTTT